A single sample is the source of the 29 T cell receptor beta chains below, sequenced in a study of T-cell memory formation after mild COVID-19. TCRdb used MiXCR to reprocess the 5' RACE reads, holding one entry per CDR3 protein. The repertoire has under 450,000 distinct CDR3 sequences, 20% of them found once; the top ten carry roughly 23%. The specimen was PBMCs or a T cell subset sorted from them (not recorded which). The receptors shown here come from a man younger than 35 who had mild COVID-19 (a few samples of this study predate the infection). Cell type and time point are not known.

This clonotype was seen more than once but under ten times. The CDR3 sequence is CASSLAVDIQYF. The CDR3 DNA follows: TGTGCCAGCAGCTTAGCAGTCGACATTCAGTACTTC. The chain recombines TRBV7-9 with TRBJ2-4, with D unclear. Germline V lookup: CDR1 SEHNR, CDR2 FQNEAQ (reference sequence). Trimming cost V 0 bases and J 8 bases, with 5 bases left between them. The CDR3 extends over 12 amino acids. Full variable domain (remainder filled in from reference TRBV7-9 and TRBJ2-4): DTGVSQNPRHKITKRGQNVTFRCDPISEHNRLYWYRQTLGQGPEFLTYFQNEAQLEKSRLLSDRFSAERPKGSFSTLEIQRTEQGDSAMYLCASSLAVDIQYFGAGTRLSVL.

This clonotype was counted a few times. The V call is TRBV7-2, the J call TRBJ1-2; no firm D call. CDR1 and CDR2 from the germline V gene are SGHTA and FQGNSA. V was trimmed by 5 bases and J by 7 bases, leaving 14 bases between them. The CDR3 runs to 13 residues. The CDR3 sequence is CASSPMERFGYTF. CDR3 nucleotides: TGTGCCAGCAGCCCCATGGAAAGGTTTGGCTACACCTTC.

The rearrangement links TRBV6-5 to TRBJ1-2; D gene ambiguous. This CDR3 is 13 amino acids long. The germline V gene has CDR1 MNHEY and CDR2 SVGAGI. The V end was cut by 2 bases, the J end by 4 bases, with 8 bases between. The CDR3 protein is CASSYGRGYGYTF. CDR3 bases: TGTGCCAGCAGTTACGGTAGAGGCTATGGCTACACCTTC.

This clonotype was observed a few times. The CDR3 DNA follows: TGCAGTGCTAGAAGGGACAGGGAAGGGTCACCCCTCCACTTT. It yields the protein CSARRDREGSPLHF. V usage is TRBV20-1 and J usage is TRBJ1-6; 9 nucleotides match TRBD1. CDR1 and CDR2 from the germline V gene are DFQATT and SNEGSKA (reference sequence). This CDR3 has 14 amino acids. Germline trimming cut 2 bases from V and 10 bases from J; bases unmatched to any gene: 6.

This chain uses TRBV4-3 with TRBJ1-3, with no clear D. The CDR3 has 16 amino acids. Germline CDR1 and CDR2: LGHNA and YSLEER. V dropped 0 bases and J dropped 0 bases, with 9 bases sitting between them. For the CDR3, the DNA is TGCGCCAGCAGCCAAGAGCACAGTCGCTCTGGAAACACCATATATTTT. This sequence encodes CASSQEHSRSGNTIYF.

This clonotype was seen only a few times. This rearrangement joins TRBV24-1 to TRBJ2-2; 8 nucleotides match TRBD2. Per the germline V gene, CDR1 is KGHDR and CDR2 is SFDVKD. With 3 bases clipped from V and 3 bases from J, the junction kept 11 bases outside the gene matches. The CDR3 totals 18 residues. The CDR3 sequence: CATSDPLKSGGYTGELFF. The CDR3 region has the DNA TGTGCCACCAGTGATCCTCTTAAAAGCGGGGGATACACCGGGGAGCTGTTTTTT.

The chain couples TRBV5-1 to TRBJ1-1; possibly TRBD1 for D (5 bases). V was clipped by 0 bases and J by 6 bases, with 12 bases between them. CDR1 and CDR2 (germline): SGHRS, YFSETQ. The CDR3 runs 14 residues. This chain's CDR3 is CASSLVRRGAEAFF. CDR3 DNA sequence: TGCGCCAGCAGCTTGGTTCGTCGGGGGGCTGAAGCTTTCTTT.

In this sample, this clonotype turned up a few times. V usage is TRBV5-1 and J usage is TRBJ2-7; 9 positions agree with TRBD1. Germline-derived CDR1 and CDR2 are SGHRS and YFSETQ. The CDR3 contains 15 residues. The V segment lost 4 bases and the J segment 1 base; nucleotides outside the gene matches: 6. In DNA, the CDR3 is TGCGCCAGCAGCGTCGCCGGGACAGGGTCCTACGAGCAGTACTTC. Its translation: CASSVAGTGSYEQYF.

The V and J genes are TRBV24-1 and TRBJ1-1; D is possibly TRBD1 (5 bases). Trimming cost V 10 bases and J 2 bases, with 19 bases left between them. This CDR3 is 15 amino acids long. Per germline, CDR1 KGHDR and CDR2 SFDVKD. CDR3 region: CATPPSDRPNTEAFF. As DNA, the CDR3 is TGTGCCACTCCCCCTTCTGACAGACCAAACACTGAAGCTTTCTTT.

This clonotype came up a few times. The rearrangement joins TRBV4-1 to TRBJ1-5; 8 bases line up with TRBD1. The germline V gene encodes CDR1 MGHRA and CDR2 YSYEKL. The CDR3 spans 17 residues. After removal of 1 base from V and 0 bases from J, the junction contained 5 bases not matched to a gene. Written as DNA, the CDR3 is TGCGCCAGCAGCCAAGGACCCGGGACAGGTAGCAATCAGCCCCAGCATTTT. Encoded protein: CASSQGPGTGSNQPQHF.

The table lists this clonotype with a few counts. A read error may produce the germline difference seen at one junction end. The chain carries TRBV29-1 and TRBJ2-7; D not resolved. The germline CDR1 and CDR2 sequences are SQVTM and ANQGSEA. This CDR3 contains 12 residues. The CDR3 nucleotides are TGCAGCATTGAGGCAGATACCTACGAGCAGTACTTC. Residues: CSIEADTYEQYF.

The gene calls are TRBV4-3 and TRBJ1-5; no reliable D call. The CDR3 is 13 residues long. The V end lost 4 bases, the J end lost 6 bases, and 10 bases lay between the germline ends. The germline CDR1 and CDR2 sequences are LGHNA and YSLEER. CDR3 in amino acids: CASSPGLFQPQHF. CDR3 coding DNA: TGCGCCAGCAGCCCAGGACTTTTTCAGCCCCAGCATTTT.

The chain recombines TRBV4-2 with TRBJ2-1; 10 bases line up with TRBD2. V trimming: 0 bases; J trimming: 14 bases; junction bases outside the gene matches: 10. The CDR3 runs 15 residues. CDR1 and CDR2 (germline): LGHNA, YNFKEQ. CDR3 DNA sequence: TGTGCCAGCAGCCAAGATTTGAAGCGGGGGGGCCAGAAGTTCTTC. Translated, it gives CASSQDLKRGGQKFF.

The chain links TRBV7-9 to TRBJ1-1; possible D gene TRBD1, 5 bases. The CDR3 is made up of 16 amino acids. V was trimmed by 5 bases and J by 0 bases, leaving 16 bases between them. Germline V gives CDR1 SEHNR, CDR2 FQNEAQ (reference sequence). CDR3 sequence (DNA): TGTGCCAGCAGCCTTCTGGCAGGGACCTTGAACACTGAAGCTTTCTTT. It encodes CASSLLAGTLNTEAFF.

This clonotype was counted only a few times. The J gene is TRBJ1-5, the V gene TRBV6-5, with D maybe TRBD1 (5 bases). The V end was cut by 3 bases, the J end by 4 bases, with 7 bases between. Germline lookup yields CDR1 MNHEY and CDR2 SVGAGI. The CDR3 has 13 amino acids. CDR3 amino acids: CASSYQGNQPQHF. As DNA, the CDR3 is TGTGCCAGCAGTTATCAGGGTAATCAGCCCCAGCATTTT.

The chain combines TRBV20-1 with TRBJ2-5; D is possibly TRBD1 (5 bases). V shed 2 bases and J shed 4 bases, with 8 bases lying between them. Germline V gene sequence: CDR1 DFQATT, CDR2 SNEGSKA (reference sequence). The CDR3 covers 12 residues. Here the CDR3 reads CSARPQGETQYF. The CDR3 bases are TGCAGTGCTAGACCCCAGGGAGAGACCCAGTACTTC.

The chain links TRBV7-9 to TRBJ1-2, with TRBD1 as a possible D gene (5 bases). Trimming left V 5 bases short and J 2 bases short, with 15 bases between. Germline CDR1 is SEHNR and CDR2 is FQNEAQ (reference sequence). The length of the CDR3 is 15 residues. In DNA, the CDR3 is TGTGCCAGCAGCCATCACGTAGGGGAAAACTATGGCTACACCTTC. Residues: CASSHHVGENYGYTF.

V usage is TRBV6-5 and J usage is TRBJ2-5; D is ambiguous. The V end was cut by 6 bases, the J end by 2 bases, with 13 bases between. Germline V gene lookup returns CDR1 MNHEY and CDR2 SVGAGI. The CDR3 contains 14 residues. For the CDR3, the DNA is TGTGCCAGCAGCCCTCGTTCCCTTCAAGAGACCCAGTACTTC. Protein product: CASSPRSLQETQYF.

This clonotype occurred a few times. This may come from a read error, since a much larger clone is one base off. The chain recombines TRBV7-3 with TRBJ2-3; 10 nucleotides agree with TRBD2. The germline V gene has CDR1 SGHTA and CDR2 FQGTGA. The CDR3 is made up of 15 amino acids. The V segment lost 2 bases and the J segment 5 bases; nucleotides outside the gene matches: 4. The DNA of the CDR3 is TGTGCCAGCAGCTTACTAGCGGGGGCGGGAGATACGCAGTATTTT. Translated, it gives CASSLLAGAGDTQYF.

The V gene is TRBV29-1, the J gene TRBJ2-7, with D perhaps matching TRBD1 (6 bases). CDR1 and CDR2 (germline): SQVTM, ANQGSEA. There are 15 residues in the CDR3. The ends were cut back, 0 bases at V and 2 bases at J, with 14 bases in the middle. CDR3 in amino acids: CSVEEWGPHPYEQYV. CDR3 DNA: TGCAGCGTTGAAGAATGGGGGCCGCACCCCTACGAGCAGTACGTC.

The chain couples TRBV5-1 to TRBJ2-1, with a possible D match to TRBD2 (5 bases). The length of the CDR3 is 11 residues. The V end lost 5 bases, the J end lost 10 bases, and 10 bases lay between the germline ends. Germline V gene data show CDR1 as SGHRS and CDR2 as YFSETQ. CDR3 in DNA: TGCGCCAGCAGATATGGAGGCGAGCAGTTCTTC. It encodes CASRYGGEQFF. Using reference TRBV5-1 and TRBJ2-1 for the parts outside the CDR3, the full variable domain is KAGVTQTPRYLIKTRGQQVTLSCSPISGHRSVSWYQQTPGQGLQFLFEYFSETQRNKGNFPGRFSGRQFSNSRSEMNVSTLELGDSALYLCASRYGGEQFFGPGTRLTVL.

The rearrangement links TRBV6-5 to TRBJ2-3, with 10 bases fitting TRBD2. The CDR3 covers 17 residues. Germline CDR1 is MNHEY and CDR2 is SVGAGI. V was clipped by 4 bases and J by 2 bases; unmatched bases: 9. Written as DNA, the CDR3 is TGTGCCAGCAGTTCCGGACTAGCGGCCTTATCCACAGATACGCAGTATTTT. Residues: CASSSGLAALSTDTQYF.

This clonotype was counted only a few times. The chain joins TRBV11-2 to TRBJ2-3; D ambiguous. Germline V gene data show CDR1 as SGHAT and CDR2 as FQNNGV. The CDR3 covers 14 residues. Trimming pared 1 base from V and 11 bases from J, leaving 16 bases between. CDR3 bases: TGTGCCAGCAGCTTAGTGGCAGGAGAAACACGGCAGTATTTT. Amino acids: CASSLVAGETRQYF. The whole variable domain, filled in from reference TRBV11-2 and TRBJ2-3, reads EAGVAQSPRYKIIEKRQSVAFWCNPISGHATLYWYQQILGQGPKLLIQFQNNGVVDDSQLPKDRFSAERLKGVDSTLKIQPAKLEDSAVYLCASSLVAGETRQYFGPGTRLTVL.

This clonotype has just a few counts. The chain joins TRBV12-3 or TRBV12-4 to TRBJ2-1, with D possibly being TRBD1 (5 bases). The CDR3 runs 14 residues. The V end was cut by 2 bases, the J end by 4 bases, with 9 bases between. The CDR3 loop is CASSLIGDYNEQFF. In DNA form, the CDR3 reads TGTGCCAGCAGTTTAATAGGGGATTACAATGAGCAGTTCTTC.

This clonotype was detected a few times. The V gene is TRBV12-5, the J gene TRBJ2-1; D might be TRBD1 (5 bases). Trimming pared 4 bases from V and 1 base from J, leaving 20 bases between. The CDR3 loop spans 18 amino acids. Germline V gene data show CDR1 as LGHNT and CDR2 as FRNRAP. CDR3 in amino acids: CASGWLLRQTNSYNEQFF. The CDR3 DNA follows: TGTGCTAGTGGTTGGCTGTTAAGACAGACGAATTCCTACAATGAGCAGTTCTTC.

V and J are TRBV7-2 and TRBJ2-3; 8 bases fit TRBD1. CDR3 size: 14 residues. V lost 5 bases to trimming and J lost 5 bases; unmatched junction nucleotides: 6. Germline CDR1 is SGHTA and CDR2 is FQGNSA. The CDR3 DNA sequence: TGTGCCAGCAGCAACCAGGGGGCGAGAGATACGCAGTATTTT. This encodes CASSNQGARDTQYF. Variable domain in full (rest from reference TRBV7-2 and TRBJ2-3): GAGVSQSPSNKVTEKGKDVELRCDPISGHTALYWYRQSLGQGLEFLIYFQGNSAPDKSGLPSDRFSAERTGGSVSTLTIQRTQQEDSAVYLCASSNQGARDTQYFGPGTRLTVL.

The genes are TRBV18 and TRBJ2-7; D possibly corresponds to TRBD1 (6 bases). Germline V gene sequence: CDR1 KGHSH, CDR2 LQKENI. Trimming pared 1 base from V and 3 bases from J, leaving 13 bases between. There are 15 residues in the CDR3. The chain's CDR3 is CASSPQTGTLYEQYV. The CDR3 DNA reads TGTGCCAGCTCACCACAAACCGGGACACTCTACGAGCAGTACGTC.

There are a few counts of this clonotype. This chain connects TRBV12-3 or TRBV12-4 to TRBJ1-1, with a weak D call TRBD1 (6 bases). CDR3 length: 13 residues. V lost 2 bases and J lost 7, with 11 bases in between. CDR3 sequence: CASSLSGAGEAFF. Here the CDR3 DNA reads TGTGCCAGCAGTTTATCGGGGGCCGGTGAAGCTTTCTTT.

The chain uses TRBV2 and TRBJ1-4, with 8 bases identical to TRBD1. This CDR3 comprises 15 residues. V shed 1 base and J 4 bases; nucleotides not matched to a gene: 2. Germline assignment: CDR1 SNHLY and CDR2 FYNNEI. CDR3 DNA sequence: TGTGCCAGCAGTGAAGGGACAGGGTATAATGAAAAACTGTTTTTT. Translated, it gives CASSEGTGYNEKLFF.